The next 7 T cell receptor beta chains were all read from a single sample in a study of blood T cells in healthy people across ages (dated by TCRdb to between 2014 and 2017). Library preparation employed 5' RACE. The sample was run on an Illumina HiSeq 2500. A second PCR of roughly 6 to 12 cycles was run with a J-beta primer mix and a sample-barcoded 5' primer. The public reads were run again by TCRdb, first through fastp at Q25 and then through MiXCR, and only productive beta chains were kept. Rows with one shared CDR3 protein collapse into an entry with the most common genes and DNA. For this sample there are over 1,200,000 distinct CDR3 sequences; around 59% appear just once. The ten largest account for over 5.5% of the sample. Sequencing was performed on blood. The receptors come from a man between 18 and 35 years old in good health.

The chain uses TRBV20-1 and TRBJ1-6; D unresolved. The CDR3 runs 15 residues. Trimming cost V 5 bases and J 9 bases, with 20 bases left between them. Germline V gene data show CDR1 as DFQATT and CDR2 as SNEGSKA (reference sequence). The chain's CDR3 is CSAPTPLDFSSPLHF. CDR3 DNA sequence: TGCAGTGCTCCTACTCCCCTGGACTTCAGTTCACCCCTCCACTTT.

The J gene is TRBJ2-1, the V gene TRBV29-1; 7 bases are a match to TRBD1. CDR1 is SQVTM and CDR2 is ANQGSEA in the germline V gene. This CDR3 has 14 amino acids. V lost 4 bases to trimming and J lost 2 bases; unmatched junction nucleotides: 5. CDR3 nucleotides: TGCAGCGTTGTTGAGGGGGCAGCCTACAATGAGCAGTTCTTC. This codes for CSVVEGAAYNEQFF.

V and J are TRBV24-1 and TRBJ2-3; D is perhaps TRBD2 (5 bases). This CDR3 spans 13 amino acids. V lost 3 bases and J 3 bases, leaving 6 bases between the germline ends. Germline-derived CDR1 and CDR2 are KGHDR and SFDVKD. This CDR3 is CATSDPGTDTQYF. The CDR3 bases are TGTGCCACCAGTGATCCGGGGACAGATACGCAGTATTTT.

V is TRBV6-5 and J is TRBJ2-7; D may be TRBD1 (6 bases). Trimming cost V 6 bases and J 0 bases, with 15 bases left between them. The CDR3 consists of 15 residues. Germline V gene data show CDR1 as MNHEY and CDR2 as SVGAGI. The CDR3 region is CASSRIKDSSYEQYF. CDR3 sequence (DNA): TGTGCCAGCAGCCGAATAAAGGACAGCTCCTACGAGCAGTACTTC.

The rearrangement links TRBV7-2 to TRBJ2-5; 10 positions match TRBD2. Trimming removed 6 bases from V and 6 bases from J; junction bases left unmatched: 7. This CDR3 region has 14 residues. CDR1 and CDR2 (germline): SGHTA, FQGNSA. The CDR3 bases are TGTGCCAGCAGTTCAAGCGGGGGGGGGAAGACCCAGTACTTC. Its translation is CASSSSGGGKTQYF.

This clonotype was found many times. One junction end does not reproduce the germline sequence, and a read error may be involved. The CDR3 spells CASSLGGPGANVLTF. As DNA, the CDR3 is TGTGCCAGCAGCTTAGGGGGGCCCGGGGCCAACGTCCTGACTTTC. The chain is built from TRBV5-1 and TRBJ2-6; either TRBD1 or TRBD2 may supply D (6 bases each). The germline V gene encodes CDR1 SGHRS and CDR2 YFSETQ. The CDR3 length is 15 residues.

J is TRBJ2-3 and V is TRBV29-1; TRBD1 aligns across 7 bases. Germline trimming cut 6 bases from V and 4 bases from J; bases unmatched to any gene: 4. The CDR3 has 12 residues. The V gene's germline CDR1 is SQVTM and CDR2 ANQGSEA. CDR3 DNA: TGCAGCGTCCGGACAGGATCAGATACGCAGTATTTT. Amino acids: CSVRTGSDTQYF.